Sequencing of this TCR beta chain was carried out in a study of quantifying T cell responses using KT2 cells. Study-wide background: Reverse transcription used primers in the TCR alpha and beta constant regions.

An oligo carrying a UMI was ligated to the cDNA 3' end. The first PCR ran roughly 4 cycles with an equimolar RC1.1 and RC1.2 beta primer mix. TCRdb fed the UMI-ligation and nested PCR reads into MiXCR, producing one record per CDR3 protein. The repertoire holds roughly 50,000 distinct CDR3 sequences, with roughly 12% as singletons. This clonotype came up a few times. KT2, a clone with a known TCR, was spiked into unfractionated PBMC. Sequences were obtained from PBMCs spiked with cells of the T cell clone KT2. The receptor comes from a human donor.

The CDR3 is CASSSPTGGYNSPLHF. The CDR3 DNA sequence: TGTGCCAGCAGTTCCCCGACAGGGGGCTATAATTCACCCCTCCACTTT. The V call is TRBV6-6, the J call TRBJ1-6; 9 bases fit TRBD1. The CDR3 runs to 16 residues. Germline V gene data show CDR1 as MNHNY and CDR2 as SVGAGI (reference sequence). J lost 3 bases, V lost 4 bases, and 4 bases had no gene match.